This entry concerns a single T cell receptor beta chain. Its antigen is not identified. These data are taken from a study of T cells after posttransplantation cyclophosphamide. Measured with immunoSEQ multiplex PCR; TCRdb has only the in-frame clones, and not every one. The data show around 35,000 clones, with none appearing a single time. This related bone marrow graft donor gave peripheral blood on the day of marrow donation. Points from the study as a whole: Skin or GI-infiltrating T cells shared few TRB sequences with blood. Donor-recipient repertoire similarity was low at 1-2 months, rising over year one. TRB clonality was highly associated with recipient CMV seropositivity and reactivation.

The sequence came from a woman aged 50 to 60 in good health and a related stem cell transplant donor. What was sequenced was PBMCs.

The CDR3 nucleotides read TGTGCCAGCAGTGCTACTAGCGGGGGCACAGATACGCAGTATTTT. Its translation: CASSATSGGTDTQYF. The V and J genes are TRBV12-3 or TRBV12-4 and TRBJ2-3, with 10 positions matching TRBD2. V shed 5 bases and J 1 base; nucleotides not matched to a gene: 3. There are 15 residues in the CDR3.